This section outlines one TCR beta chain sequence together with its context. Its target is not known. Produced via immunoSEQ multiplex PCR; TCRdb's table is partial and in-frame only. The table includes fewer than 500,000 clones, 90% detected once. The V gene end was trimmed by 2 bases and the J gene end by 4 bases; junction bases not matched to a gene: 15. The germline V gene has CDR1 MDHEN and CDR2 SYDVKM. This CDR3 has 18 amino acids. The data originate from a study of Ad26.COV2.S vaccination and SARS-CoV-2 variants. Study information: Donor joined the COV1001 Ad26.COV2.S trial arm. Ad26.COV2.S given intramuscularly, once or twice 56 days apart. Overall study findings and caveats: Post-vaccination breadth of spike-specific CD8+ and CD4+ T cell responses was reportedly substantial.

The treatment was: 19 received Ad26.COV2.S at low or high dose, single or two shots; 5 received placebo; per-sample allocation not given. It was on day 63 after the first vaccine or placebo injection that samples were taken. Adults aged 18-55 years in Boston included the donor. The TCR originated in a person aged 18-60 years who received the Ad26.COV2.S COVID-19 vaccine or a placebo. The chain combines TRBV28 with TRBJ2-5; 8 bases are shared with TRBD2. Sequenced here: peripheral blood, sampled in a trial of Ad26.COV2.S vaccine versus placebo. This CDR3 reads CASSLGVRVAGLGETQYF. Written as DNA, the CDR3 is TGTGCCAGCAGTTTAGGCGTCCGGGTAGCGGGATTGGGAGAGACCCAGTACTTC.